These 2 T cell receptor beta chains were sequenced from one sample in a study of blood T cells in healthy people across ages. Together with a sample-barcoded 5' primer, a J-beta primer mix was included in a second PCR lasting about 6 to 12 cycles. One entry per CDR3 protein results from TCRdb running MiXCR on the 5' RACE reads. The sample includes approximately 700,000 distinct CDR3 sequences, 32% of them seen just once. The material sequenced was blood. The receptors were gathered from a woman of 80 years or more in good health.

About this clonotype itself: Mismatch with germline at one junction end may stem from a read error. V and J are TRBV7-3 and TRBJ1-2; D is unclear. The CDR3 is 13 residues long. Germline V gives CDR1 SGHTA, CDR2 FQGTGA. This CDR3 is CASSLDGLSDYTF. CDR3 DNA: TGTGCCAGTAGCTTAGATGGATTGAGCGACTACACCTTC.

In its sample, this clonotype was seen many times. The chain combines TRBV7-8 with TRBJ2-3; a possible D gene is TRBD2 (6 bases). Germline lookup yields CDR1 SGHVS and CDR2 FQNEAQ. V dropped 5 bases and J dropped 1 base, with 13 bases sitting between them. There are 15 residues in the CDR3. The CDR3 bases are TGTGCCAGCAGCCTGGGGGGAGAACGCACAGATACGCAGTATTTT. As protein: CASSLGGERTDTQYF.